The clone carrying this T cell receptor (beta chain) is a singleton in its sample. This specimen belongs to a study of shared clonotypes between healthy human individuals. Profiling relied on immunoSEQ multiplex PCR, and the TCRdb table lists in-frame clones only, not all of them. The data hold millions of clones, with about 95% observed a single time. Germline V gene data show CDR1 as SGHAT and CDR2 as FQNNGV. V was trimmed by 1 base and J by 0 bases, leaving 9 bases between them. The CDR3 has 16 residues. In the CD4+ fraction, cells were divided into CD45RA+ naive and CD45RA-negative memory subsets.

This receptor was identified in a man in his late teens or twenties in good health. The sample taken for sequencing was naive CD4+ T cells sorted from blood. Subset reported: CD45RA+ positively selected. The rearrangement joins TRBV11-2 to TRBJ2-2, with no clear D. Here the CDR3 DNA reads TGTGCCAGCAGCTTAGTTCCCGGCGCGAACACCGGGGAGCTGTTTTTT. It translates to CASSLVPGANTGELFF.